Described below is a single T cell receptor beta chain sequence and its context. As yet, its antigen is unknown. The time point was: week 47, end of study. Topical imiquimod accompanied each vaccine dose, which consisted of 300 ug of mutant IDH1 20-mer peptide. The patients received vaccinations eight times, in weeks 1, 3, 5, 7, 11, 15, 19 and 23. The sample comes from a study of a mutant IDH1 vaccine in newly diagnosed glioma. On the study more broadly: Onset of vaccination occurred 4-6 weeks following radiotherapy alone, or with temozolomide cycles. Study outcomes and limitations: Apparently, pseudoprogression bore no relation to changes among the top peripheral T cell clonotypes.

The assay was immunoSEQ multiplex PCR, and TCRdb's table has in-frame clones only and misses some. The data contain tens of thousands of clones, under 90% of them singletons. Losses at the gene ends were 2 bases for V and 10 bases for J; bases not matched to a gene: 4. Germline lookup yields CDR1 MDHEN and CDR2 SYDVKM. This CDR3 contains 13 residues. The starting material was PBMCs, obtained from a glioma patient whose treatment included an IDH1 peptide vaccine. The source of this sequence is a woman aged 45-60 years with glioma. J is TRBJ2-5 and V is TRBV28; 10 bases are a match to TRBD2. CDR3 sequence (DNA): TGTGCCAGCAGTTTAGGGAGCGGGAGGGACCAGTACTTC. It codes for CASSLGSGRDQYF.